This entry lists 28 T cell receptor beta chains sequenced from one sample in a study of blood T cell repertoires in COVID-19. Libraries were prepared by immunoSEQ multiplex PCR; TCRdb keeps only in-frame clonotypes and omits some of them. The sample contains approximately 110,000 clones, 70% to 90% of which appear only once. The specimen was peripheral blood. These receptors were taken from a human donor in a cohort sampled during active COVID-19.

The rearrangement joins TRBV7-3 to TRBJ2-5, with D possibly being TRBD1 (6 bases). The CDR3 is 14 residues long. Germline V gene lookup returns CDR1 SGHTA and CDR2 FQGTGA. The V and J ends lost 5 bases and 5 bases respectively, with 15 bases between them. The CDR3: CASSPGHEHETQYF. CDR3 DNA sequence: TGTGCCAGCAGCCCGGGACATGAGCACGAGACCCAGTACTTC.

This chain links TRBV5-1 with TRBJ2-1, with TRBD2 matching over 10 bases. Germline trimming cut 5 bases from V and 8 bases from J; bases unmatched to any gene: 10. Germline V lookup: CDR1 SGHRS, CDR2 YFSETQ. CDR3 size: 15 residues. The CDR3 region has the DNA TGCGCCAGCAGGCCTAGCGGGGGCCTGGGTGATGAGCAGTTCTTC. Encoded protein: CASRPSGGLGDEQFF.

The chain employs TRBV29-1 and TRBJ2-2; TRBD2 agrees at 11 bases. V shed 7 bases, J shed 3 bases, and the junction held 4 bases outside the gene matches. In germline, CDR1 is SQVTM, CDR2 ANQGSEA. The CDR3 length is 14 residues. Here the CDR3 reads CSATSGSDTGELFF. The DNA for the CDR3 is TGCAGCGCCACTAGCGGGAGCGACACCGGGGAGCTGTTTTTT.

This clone was picked up a small number of times. This chain uses TRBV4-3 with TRBJ2-7; TRBD1 matches at 9 bases. J lost 5 bases, V lost 3 bases, and 11 bases had no gene match. The CDR3 is 16 residues long. CDR1 LGHNA and CDR2 YSLEER come from the germline V gene. CDR3 sequence reads: CASSQSTGTGSHEQYF. The CDR3 DNA is TGCGCCAGCAGCCAGTCAACCGGGACAGGGTCACACGAGCAGTACTTC.

The chain has TRBV6-5 and TRBJ2-3, with 13 bases fitting TRBD2. Germline V lookup: CDR1 MNHEY, CDR2 SVGAGI. CDR3 length: 15 amino acids. J gave up 4 bases and V 4 bases, and 2 bases lay outside the gene matches. The CDR3 spells CASSWTSGSPDTQYF. DNA for the CDR3: TGTGCCAGCAGTTGGACTAGCGGGAGTCCAGATACGCAGTATTTT.

This clone was observed once. The chain joins TRBV24-1 to TRBJ1-3; no firm D call. Per the germline V gene, CDR1 is KGHDR and CDR2 is SFDVKD. V lost 4 bases, J lost 1 base, and 7 bases lay in between. CDR3 length: 14 residues. CDR3 in DNA: TGTGCCACCAGTGACTCCAGGTCTGGAAACACCATATATTTT. It yields the protein CATSDSRSGNTIYF.

This clone was observed a few times. The CDR3 nucleotides read TGTGCCAGCAGGATAACGACAGGTACGACCTACGAGCAGTACTTC. Translation gives CASRITTGTTYEQYF. The genes are TRBV27 and TRBJ2-7; D may be TRBD1 (6 bases). Germline V CDR1 and CDR2: MNHEY, SMNVEV (reference sequence). Trimming cost V 6 bases and J 2 bases, with 17 bases left between them. The length of the CDR3 is 15 residues.

The chain has TRBV4-3 and TRBJ1-4; 9 bases match TRBD1. Per germline, CDR1 LGHNA and CDR2 YSLEER. CDR3 size: 16 residues. The V segment lost 0 bases and the J segment 5 bases; nucleotides outside the gene matches: 4. CDR3: CASSQDRGQGNEKLFF. CDR3 DNA: TGCGCCAGCAGCCAAGATCGCGGACAGGGGAATGAAAAACTGTTTTTT.

The chain combines TRBV24-1 with TRBJ2-3, with D tentatively TRBD1 (5 bases). The V gene's germline CDR1 is KGHDR and CDR2 SFDVKD. There are 18 residues in the CDR3. Between the trimmed V and J ends, which lost 0 bases and 2 bases, there was a span of 17 bases. The CDR3 sequence: CATSDLQTQGRITDTQYF. The CDR3 nucleotides read TGTGCCACCAGTGATTTGCAAACCCAGGGCAGGATCACAGATACGCAGTATTTT.

The chain recombines TRBV27 with TRBJ1-1, with D tentatively TRBD1 (5 bases). The germline V and J ends were trimmed by 7 bases and 4 bases, with 16 bases remaining between them. CDR3 size: 14 residues. Germline assignment: CDR1 MNHEY and CDR2 SMNVEV (reference sequence). CDR3 protein: CASTPAGVITEAFF. CDR3 coding DNA: TGTGCCAGCACTCCGGCGGGGGTTATCACTGAAGCTTTCTTT.

The chain links TRBV7-6 to TRBJ1-3; D gene unclear. V shed 5 bases and J shed 1 base, with 15 bases lying between them. The CDR3 contains 16 residues. CDR1 is SGHVS and CDR2 is FNYEAQ in the germline V gene. The CDR3 DNA is TGTGCCAGCAGCGCCTCGCTACGGGTTTCTGGAAACACCATATATTTT. As protein: CASSASLRVSGNTIYF.

The V call is TRBV7-2, the J call TRBJ1-5, with D perhaps matching TRBD1 (6 bases). The CDR3 runs to 15 residues. Germline V gene sequence: CDR1 SGHTA, CDR2 FQGNSA. Between the trimmed V and J ends, which lost 7 bases and 3 bases, there was a span of 16 bases. DNA of the CDR3: TGTGCCAGCAACGAGGGGGGGCAGAACAATCAGCCCCAGCATTTT. It codes for CASNEGGQNNQPQHF.

This CDR3 reads CASSPPNMETQYF. CDR3 sequence (DNA): TGTGCCAGCAGCCCCCCCAACATGGAGACCCAGTACTTC. The chain recombines TRBV7-9 with TRBJ2-5; D call uncertain. The CDR3 is 13 amino acids. Trimming pared 5 bases from V and 5 bases from J, leaving 12 bases between. Germline assignment: CDR1 SEHNR and CDR2 FQNEAQ (reference sequence).

The rearrangement links TRBV28 to TRBJ1-2; D is perhaps TRBD1 (5 bases). The germline V and J ends were trimmed by 4 bases and 2 bases, with 11 bases remaining between them. This CDR3 is 14 amino acids long. CDR1 is MDHEN and CDR2 is SYDVKM in the germline V gene. CDR3 coding DNA: TGTGCCAGCAGTTGGGGGGGGATGAACTATGGCTACACCTTC. Translated, it gives CASSWGGMNYGYTF.

The genes are TRBV2 and TRBJ1-2; D is unclear. The germline gives CDR1 SNHLY, CDR2 FYNNEI. V dropped 6 bases and J dropped 7 bases, with 12 bases sitting between them. The CDR3 spans 12 residues. The CDR3 DNA sequence: TGTGCCAGCAGGGGGAGGACGGCTGGCTACACCTTC. Translation: CASRGRTAGYTF.

This chain joins TRBV12-3 or TRBV12-4 and TRBJ1-5; D unresolved. V was trimmed by 4 bases and J by 5 bases, leaving 6 bases between them. This CDR3 is built from 12 residues. Written as DNA, the CDR3 is TGTGCCAGCAGTTCCCCTGATCAGCCCCAGCATTTT. Protein sequence: CASSSPDQPQHF.

The chain joins TRBV4-1 to TRBJ2-7; no clear D gene. The CDR3 extends over 12 amino acids. V was pared by 3 bases and J by 6 bases, with 9 bases between. Germline-derived CDR1 and CDR2 are MGHRA and YSYEKL. In DNA form, the CDR3 reads TGCGCCAGCAGCCAGGAGCTTGGCGAGCAGTACTTC. Its translation is CASSQELGEQYF.

J is TRBJ2-7 and V is TRBV7-8, with 7 bases fitting TRBD2. CDR1 and CDR2 from the germline V gene are SGHVS and FQNEAQ. The junction had 5 bases not matched to a gene; V was cut back by 5 bases and J by 1 base. The CDR3 runs 14 residues. The CDR3 here is CASSIPGGSYEQYF. As DNA, the CDR3 is TGTGCCAGCAGCATACCCGGGGGGTCCTACGAGCAGTACTTC.

The rearrangement joins TRBV6-5 to TRBJ2-7; D might be TRBD1 (7 bases). The germline V gene encodes CDR1 MNHEY and CDR2 SVGAGI. The CDR3 spans 13 residues. Trimming took 8 bases from V and 3 from J, leaving 14 bases between them. The CDR3 DNA sequence: TGTGCCAGCCGAGCAGGGGGGATCTACGAGCAGTACTTC. Residues: CASRAGGIYEQYF.

This clone was observed once. The chain combines TRBV4-2 with TRBJ2-3; 12 positions match TRBD2. Unmatched junction bases numbered 4, after V lost 4 bases and J lost 5 bases. The CDR3 length is 15 residues. The germline V gene has CDR1 LGHNA and CDR2 YNFKEQ. Here the CDR3 DNA reads TGTGCCAGCAGCCCCTCTAGCGGGGGGGGAGATACGCAGTATTTT. Amino acids: CASSPSSGGGDTQYF.

Regarding this clone: Other nucleotide sequences in the sample specify the same CDR3. The gene calls are TRBV18 and TRBJ2-5; D uncertain. Trimming took 3 bases from V and 2 from J, leaving 4 bases between them. The CDR3 is 12 residues long. Germline V gene lookup returns CDR1 KGHSH and CDR2 LQKENI. CDR3 coding DNA: TGTGCCAGCTCACCGGCTCAAGAGACCCAGTACTTC. Its translation is CASSPAQETQYF.

The J gene is TRBJ2-5, the V gene TRBV5-5, with 14 bases lining up with TRBD2. The CDR3 has 19 amino acids. Germline-derived CDR1 and CDR2 are SGHKS and YYEKEE (reference sequence). V was pared by 0 bases and J by 4 bases, with 11 bases of the junction left unmatched. The CDR3 DNA follows: TGTGCCAGCAGCTTGGCCAGTCTCCCGGGACTAGCGGGAGCAGAGACCCAGTACTTC. Residues: CASSLASLPGLAGAETQYF.

V gene TRBV7-3 combines with J gene TRBJ2-3; possible D gene TRBD2, 6 bases. With 6 bases removed from V and 7 bases from J, the gap between germline ends came to 17 bases. Germline V gene sequence: CDR1 SGHTA, CDR2 FQGTGA. The CDR3 is 14 residues long. In DNA form, the CDR3 reads TGTGCCAGCAGACGGGACTCACCAGACAATACGCAGTATTTT. As protein: CASRRDSPDNTQYF.

Remarks on this clone: An end of the junction does not agree with germline; a read error may underlie this. V usage is TRBV9 and J usage is TRBJ1-1, with D possibly matching TRBD1 (5 bases). Germline V CDR1 and CDR2: SGDLS, YYNGEE. The CDR3 covers 14 residues. The CDR3 reads CASSATAGNSEAFF. The CDR3 DNA sequence: TGTGCCAGCAGCGCTACTGCAGGGAACTCTGAAGCTTTCTTT.

This chain joins TRBV19 and TRBJ1-2, with D possibly TRBD1 on 6 matching bases. There are 15 residues in the CDR3. Germline V CDR1 and CDR2: LNHDA, SQIVND (reference sequence). V was trimmed by 5 bases and J by 7 bases, leaving 20 bases between them. The CDR3 sequence is CASSVPGVAYGGYTF. The CDR3, as DNA: TGTGCCAGTAGTGTCCCAGGGGTGGCATACGGTGGCTACACCTTC.

This clone was observed a single time. V usage is TRBV10-2 and J usage is TRBJ2-1; weak D call: TRBD2 (6 bases). In germline, CDR1 is WSHSY, CDR2 SAAADI. V lost 0 bases to trimming and J lost 10 bases, with 13 bases between them. The CDR3 totals 14 residues. The chain's CDR3 is CASSESRRDGEQFF. The CDR3 region has the DNA TGCGCCAGCAGTGAGTCGCGGCGGGACGGAGAGCAGTTCTTC.

The CDR3 region has the DNA TGTGCCAGCAGTTACGTGTCGGTTAGCGGGAATGAGCAGTTCTTC. This sequence encodes CASSYVSVSGNEQFF. The chain joins TRBV6-2 or TRBV6-3 to TRBJ2-1, with 7 nucleotides matching TRBD2. CDR1 MNHEY and CDR2 SVGEGT come from the germline V gene. The V and J ends lost 2 bases and 7 bases, in that order; junction bases with no gene match: 8. The CDR3 length is 15 residues.

The V gene is TRBV5-1, the J gene TRBJ1-3; TRBD1 aligns across 7 bases. J was trimmed by 1 base and V by 4 bases; bases with no gene match: 11. In germline, CDR1 is SGHRS, CDR2 YFSETQ. The CDR3 length is 17 residues. DNA for the CDR3: TGCGCCAGCAGCGTTGAAACAGGGGTATTATCTGGAAACACCATATATTTT. It encodes CASSVETGVLSGNTIYF.